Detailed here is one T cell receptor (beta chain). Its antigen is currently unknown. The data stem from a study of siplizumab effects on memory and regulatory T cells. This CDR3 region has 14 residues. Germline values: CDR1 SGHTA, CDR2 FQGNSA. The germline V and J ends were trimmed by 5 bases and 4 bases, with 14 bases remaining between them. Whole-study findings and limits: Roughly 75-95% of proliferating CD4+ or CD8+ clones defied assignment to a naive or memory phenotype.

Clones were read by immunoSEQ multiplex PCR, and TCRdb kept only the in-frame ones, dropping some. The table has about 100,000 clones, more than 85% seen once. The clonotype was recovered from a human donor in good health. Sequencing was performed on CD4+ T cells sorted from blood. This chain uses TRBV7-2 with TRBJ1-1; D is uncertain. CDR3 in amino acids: CASSQTGVRTEAFF. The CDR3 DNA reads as TGTGCCAGCAGCCAAACCGGGGTTCGCACTGAAGCTTTCTTT.